The 24 T cell receptor beta chains below were found in one sample sequenced in a study of shared clonotypes between healthy human individuals (TCRdb year 2020). The library was built by means of the immunoSEQ multiplex PCR assay. TCRdb obtained this table from immuneACCESS and retained in-frame rearrangements with V and J assigned. These tables miss some clones; where compared with another copy, unresolved V genes account for less than half of the shortfall, and the remainder is unexplained. For this sample the table gives over a million clones, of which around 75% were detected only once. Over 1.3% of the sample rests with the top ten. Sequencing was done on a sample of memory CD4+ T cells sorted from blood. Reading the label with the study, this specimen's cell subset or site is: CD45RA-negative fraction. These receptors originate from a man between 18 and 29 years old in good health.

The V and J genes are TRBV7-9 and TRBJ2-1, with 11 bases lining up with TRBD2. The germline CDR1 and CDR2 sequences are SEHNR and FQNEAQ (reference sequence). The ends lost 5 bases at V and 7 bases at J; junction bases unmatched: 10. This CDR3 contains 16 residues. The CDR3 DNA reads TGTGCCAGCAGCCTGAAGACGACTAGCGGGAAAAATGAGCAGTTCTTC. Residues: CASSLKTTSGKNEQFF.

The J gene is TRBJ2-1, the V gene TRBV6-6, with D perhaps matching TRBD2 (7 bases). Germline CDR1 is MNHNY and CDR2 is SVGAGI (reference sequence). The CDR3 sequence is 15 residues long. V lost 2 bases and J 12 bases, leaving 20 bases between the germline ends. The CDR3 sequence: CASSYPASGRGRQFF. The CDR3 region has the DNA TGTGCCAGCAGTTACCCGGCTAGCGGCAGGGGACGGCAGTTCTTC.

This clone came up a few times. The chain carries TRBV5-1 and TRBJ1-1; D gene uncertain. This CDR3 is built from 13 residues. V lost 1 base and J lost 5, with 9 bases in between. CDR1 is SGHRS, CDR2 YFSETQ, per germline. The CDR3 DNA is TGCGCCAGCAGCTTGAATGTGGGGACTGAAGCTTTCTTT. Its translation is CASSLNVGTEAFF. Full variable domain (missing parts from reference TRBV5-1 and TRBJ1-1): KAGVTQTPRYLIKTRGQQVTLSCSPISGHRSVSWYQQTPGQGLQFLFEYFSETQRNKGNFPGRFSGRQFSNSRSEMNVSTLELGDSALYLCASSLNVGTEAFFGQGTRLTVV.

This chain connects TRBV15 to TRBJ1-6; D is undetermined. Germline CDR1 reads LNHNV; CDR2 reads YYDKDF (reference sequence). This CDR3 contains 15 residues. The V end lost 2 bases, the J end lost 8 bases, and 13 bases lay between the germline ends. CDR3 nucleotide sequence: TGTGCCACCAGCAGATCGAACACTATGGATTCACCCCTCCACTTT. Its translation: CATSRSNTMDSPLHF.

The chain has TRBV11-3 and TRBJ1-1; D not certain. The CDR3 loop spans 13 amino acids. The germline CDR1 and CDR2 sequences are SGHNT and YENEEA. Trimming took 5 bases from V and 1 from J, leaving 8 bases between them. This chain's CDR3 is CASSPRPNTEAFF. CDR3 nucleotides: TGTGCCAGCAGCCCACGGCCGAACACTGAAGCTTTCTTT.

In nucleotides, the CDR3 is TGTGCCAGCGAGGACCTAAACACCGGGGAGCTGTTTTTT. Amino acid sequence: CASEDLNTGELFF. The V gene is TRBV7-8, the J gene TRBJ2-2; D gene ambiguous. Germline CDR1 is SGHVS and CDR2 is FQNEAQ. V dropped 8 bases and J dropped 2 bases, with 9 bases sitting between them. The CDR3 is 13 amino acids.

The rearrangement joins TRBV14 to TRBJ1-1; D not certain. The V and J ends lost 6 bases and 0 bases respectively, with 11 bases between them. The CDR3 contains 14 residues. Germline CDR1 is SGHDN and CDR2 is FVKESK. The CDR3 DNA is TGTGCCAGCAGATCATGGCAGATGAACACTGAAGCTTTCTTT. Protein product: CASRSWQMNTEAFF.

The chain is built from TRBV28 and TRBJ2-7; tentative D call: TRBD2 (5 bases). Germline V gives CDR1 MDHEN, CDR2 SYDVKM. The CDR3 totals 14 residues. The V end lost 4 bases, the J end lost 4 bases, and 14 bases lay between the germline ends. The CDR3 DNA is TGTGCCAGCAGTTCCTTACTAGAAAGGTACGAGCAGTACTTC. Translated, it gives CASSSLLERYEQYF. The full variable domain, in which reference TRBV28 and TRBJ2-7 provide the parts outside the CDR3, is DVKVTQSSRYLVKRTGEKVFLECVQDMDHENMFWYRQDPGLGLRLIYFSYDVKMKEKGDIPEGYSVSREKKERFSLILESASTNQTSMYLCASSSLLERYEQYFGPGTRLTVT.

The rearrangement joins TRBV11-1 to TRBJ2-1, with 10 nucleotides matching TRBD1. This CDR3 is built from 15 residues. Trimming removed 4 bases from V and 4 bases from J; junction bases left unmatched: 4. Germline CDR1 SGHAT, CDR2 FQDESV (reference sequence). The CDR3 loop is CASSSRDRGYNEQFF. CDR3 sequence (DNA): TGTGCCAGCAGCTCCCGGGACAGGGGTTACAATGAGCAGTTCTTC.

The V call is TRBV5-1, the J call TRBJ2-4; TRBD1 might be the D (6 bases). Trimming took 1 base from V and 1 from J, leaving 15 bases between them. The CDR3 covers 17 residues. Looked up from germline, CDR1 is SGHRS and CDR2 is YFSETQ. This CDR3 reads CASSLNRDRWAKNIQYF. The CDR3 nucleotides read TGCGCCAGCAGCTTGAACAGGGATCGGTGGGCCAAAAACATTCAGTACTTC.

This chain uses TRBV5-1 with TRBJ2-3; TRBD2 matches at 12 bases. The ends lost 7 bases at V and 5 bases at J; junction bases unmatched: 8. Germline assignment: CDR1 SGHRS and CDR2 YFSETQ. This CDR3 contains 15 residues. The CDR3 reads CASGRLAGVEDTQYF. In DNA form, the CDR3 reads TGCGCCAGCGGTCGACTAGCGGGAGTCGAAGATACGCAGTATTTT.

The chain employs TRBV7-8 and TRBJ2-3; 9 nucleotides line up with TRBD2. Germline CDR1 reads SGHVS; CDR2 reads FQNEAQ. V dropped 3 bases and J dropped 11; count of bases not matched to a gene: 0. This CDR3 is built from 11 residues. CDR3 DNA sequence: TGTGCCAGCAGCTTTAGCGGGAGGCAGTATTTT. Translated, it gives CASSFSGRQYF. The full variable domain, in which reference TRBV7-8 and TRBJ2-3 provide the parts outside the CDR3, is GAGVSQSPRYKVAKRGQDVALRCDPISGHVSLFWYQQALGQGPEFLTYFQNEAQLDKSGLPSDRFFAERPEGSVSTLKIQRTQQEDSAVYLCASSFSGRQYFGPGTRLTVL.

This clone showed up just once. The V call is TRBV5-6, the J call TRBJ2-5; TRBD1 agrees at 10 bases. Losses at the gene ends were 0 bases for V and 5 bases for J; bases not matched to a gene: 7. From germline, CDR1 is SGHDT and CDR2 YYEEEE. This CDR3 contains 16 residues. The CDR3 bases are TGTGCCAGCAGCTTGGTAGGACAGGGGGAGAGGGAGACCCAGTACTTC. Translating it yields CASSLVGQGERETQYF. Complete variable domain (other parts from reference TRBV5-6 and TRBJ2-5): DAGVTQSPTHLIKTRGQQVTLRCSPKSGHDTVSWYQQALGQGPQFIFQYYEEEERQRGNFPDRFSGHQFPNYSSELNVNALLLGDSALYLCASSLVGQGERETQYFGPGTRLLVL.

CDR3 protein: CASSPDRGRNYGYTF. For the CDR3, the DNA is TGTGCCAGCAGCCCAGACAGGGGGCGCAACTATGGCTACACCTTC. V usage is TRBV5-6 and J usage is TRBJ1-2, with 10 bases that match TRBD1. Trimming at V came to 4 bases and at J to 2 bases, leaving 5 bases not matched to a gene. CDR3 length: 15 residues. Germline CDR1 reads SGHDT; CDR2 reads YYEEEE. Based on the CDR3 plus reference TRBV5-6 and TRBJ1-2, the full variable domain is DAGVTQSPTHLIKTRGQQVTLRCSPKSGHDTVSWYQQALGQGPQFIFQYYEEEERQRGNFPDRFSGHQFPNYSSELNVNALLLGDSALYLCASSPDRGRNYGYTFGSGTRLTVV.

The chain couples TRBV6-6 to TRBJ1-5, with unresolved D. CDR1 is MNHNY and CDR2 is SVGAGI in the germline V gene (reference sequence). Trimming pared 6 bases from V and 6 bases from J, leaving 15 bases between. The length of the CDR3 is 14 residues. CDR3 DNA sequence: TGTGCCAGCAGGGGAGGTGGAACAGCTCAGCCCCAGCATTTT. Its translation is CASRGGGTAQPQHF.

V usage is TRBV10-3 and J usage is TRBJ1-6; D not certain. The CDR3 loop spans 15 amino acids. Trimming cost V 3 bases and J 3 bases, with 9 bases left between them. In germline, CDR1 is ENHRY, CDR2 SYGVKD. The CDR3 DNA is TGTGCCATCAGTGATCAGGCGGACTATAATTCACCCCTCCACTTT. Translating it yields CAISDQADYNSPLHF.

The rearrangement joins TRBV6-6 to TRBJ1-2, with a tentative D call TRBD1 (6 bases). Per germline, CDR1 MNHNY and CDR2 SVGAGI (reference sequence). This CDR3 has 13 residues. The V and J ends lost 5 bases and 6 bases respectively, with 13 bases between them. The CDR3 region is CASSNRETDGYTF. The CDR3 nucleotides read TGTGCCAGCAGTAACAGGGAAACCGATGGCTACACCTTC.

This clone has just a few counts. At one end, the junction sequence differs from germline, possibly due to a read error. The chain is built from TRBV5-1 and TRBJ2-1; D possibly uses TRBD1 or TRBD2 (5 bases each). Germline V lookup: CDR1 SGHRS, CDR2 YFSETQ. This CDR3 region has 15 residues. The CDR3 sequence: CASRLGPGNYNEQFF. In DNA form, the CDR3 reads TGCGCCAGCAGATTGGGACCGGGGAACTACAATGAGCAGTTCTTC.

J is TRBJ1-2 and V is TRBV5-1; D may be TRBD1 (5 bases). CDR3 length equals 15 residues. The V gene lost 1 base and the J gene lost 8 bases, with 18 bases spanning the gap. From germline, CDR1 is SGHRS and CDR2 YFSETQ. The CDR3 sequence: CASSLSGGGSGGYTF. The DNA for the CDR3 is TGCGCCAGCAGCTTGTCCGGGGGAGGCTCGGGAGGCTACACCTTC.

This chain uses TRBV10-1 with TRBJ2-2; unclear D gene. CDR1 and CDR2 from the germline V gene are WNHNN and SYGVQD (reference sequence). V lost 0 bases to trimming and J lost 13 bases, with 9 bases between them. CDR3 length: 12 amino acids. The CDR3 DNA sequence: TGCGCCAGCAGTGAGTCGTTATCAGGGCTGTTTTTT. Translating it yields CASSESLSGLFF.

The gene calls are TRBV19 and TRBJ1-5, with no clear D. This CDR3 has 14 amino acids. Between the trimmed V and J ends, which lost 3 bases and 7 bases, there was a span of 13 bases. Germline CDR1 is LNHDA and CDR2 is SQIVND (reference sequence). The CDR3 DNA reads TGTGCCAGTAGTATTTGGCAGCACGGACAGCCCCAGCATTTT. Translated, it gives CASSIWQHGQPQHF.

This rearrangement joins TRBV7-3 to TRBJ2-1; 7 nucleotides match TRBD1. The CDR3 spans 13 residues. The germline CDR1 and CDR2 sequences are SGHTA and FQGTGA. Germline trimming cut 1 base from V and 8 bases from J; bases unmatched to any gene: 2. CDR3: CASSLNDRDEQFF. The CDR3 nucleotides read TGTGCCAGCAGCTTAAATGACAGGGATGAGCAGTTCTTC.

Turning to this clone: This sequence may be a read error, since a much larger clone differs from it by one base. The CDR3 sequence: CASSQELNTEAFF. CDR3 coding DNA: TGTGCCAGCAGCCAAGAGTTGAACACTGAAGCTTTCTTT. This chain joins TRBV14 and TRBJ1-1; D uncertain. The CDR3 length is 13 residues. Trimming shortened V by 0 bases and J by 0 bases, and 2 bases separated the two germline ends. Germline CDR1 SGHDN, CDR2 FVKESK.

The V and J genes are TRBV28 and TRBJ2-7; 8 positions match TRBD1. The CDR3 contains 12 residues. V lost 6 bases, J lost 3 bases, and 1 base stayed unmatched. Looked up from germline, CDR1 is MDHEN and CDR2 is SYDVKM. The CDR3 DNA follows: TGTGCCAGCAGGGACAGGGACTACGAGCAGTACTTC. Amino acid sequence: CASRDRDYEQYF.